This T cell receptor beta chain is from a study of cytomegalovirus exposure and HLA in healthy donors. Points from the study as a whole: Three CMV-associated chains were confirmed in vitro to be specific for CMV antigens. The number of N-insertions in an Asian-associated ancestry cluster was reportedly below the approximately 680-donor mean in a later analysis.

With 60 Vbeta and 13 Jbeta primers, the PCR was carried out. Repertoires were generated with immunoSEQ multiplex PCR, while TCRdb's copy carries only in-frame clones and drops some. The data contain about 130,000 clones, 80% to 90% of them singletons. With respect to this clone: Its specificity is not known.

V was cut by 4 bases and J by 5 bases, with 10 bases left in between. The CDR3 is 12 residues long. Per germline, CDR1 SGDLS and CDR2 YYNGEE. Regarding donors, all were healthy bone marrow donors. The clonotype comes from a male donor in good health and CMV-seropositive. The sequenced material came from PBMCs. J is TRBJ2-7 and V is TRBV9, with unresolved D. The CDR3 DNA is TGTGCCAGCAGCAATCCAGCGCACGAGCAGTACTTC. Protein: CASSNPAHEQYF.